This T cell receptor beta chain was sequenced in a study of T cells after yellow fever vaccination (dated by TCRdb to the late 2010s). At the level of the whole study: The SMART-Seq v4 Ultra Low Input RNA kit was used to prepare libraries from fractions with low cell numbers. To follow T-cell clones before and after primary and booster YFV17D yellow fever vaccination, bulk TCR alpha and beta repertoires were sequenced over time. Blood was collected at multiple timepoints before and after primary and secondary immunization, and bulk PBMC replicates and cell subsets were isolated. Two healthy male donors made up the cohort, one aged 18 to 29 years and the other aged 30 to 40 years.

This clonotype showed up just a few times. The clone's antigen remains unknown. Base-call qualities are not available, and no considerably larger clone is one nucleotide away. TCR cDNA was made using 5'RACE template switching, a step that added a universal primer site and unique molecular identifiers. Priming for cDNA synthesis came from both the TCR alpha and TCR beta constant segments. Libraries were amplified in two PCR steps, with sample barcodes and sequencing adapters added in the second step. Sequencing of libraries was done on Illumina HiSeq 2500 (2x100 bp) or NovaSeq (2x150 bp). The authors' analysis ran thus. MIGEC was used to demultiplex reads and collapse the reads into UMI consensus sequences, and MiXCR was used for V(D)J alignment. Clonotypes responding to the vaccine were identified with edgeR on replicate PBMC samples, with the criteria of FDR below 0.01 and a log2 fold change above 5 up to day 15. CD4 or CD8 identity was assigned to each bulk clonotype according to whether the clonotype was present at higher abundance in the sequenced CD4 repertoire or the sequenced CD8 repertoire. Clones were called with MiXCR by TCRdb after fastp trimmed the public reads at Q25, and only in-frame beta chains were retained. When rows share a CDR3 protein, they turn into one entry using the most common DNA and genes. It is TCRdb's table, rather than the study itself, that gives the V and J calls and clone size. The sample table shows 400,000 to 650,000 distinct CDR3 sequences, and 21% are seen once. The ten top clones hold around 17% of the sample.

CDR1 and CDR2 are read off the germline V gene as LGHNA and YSLEER. From the cysteine up to the phenylalanine, the CDR3 has a length of 16 residues. Left in the record is the CDR3 DNA by itself, 48 bases read in frame from the first base. V gives up 1 base and J gives up 6 bases, and the segment between their germline ends measures 17 bases. The sample's treatment or condition label is to be understood as: live attenuated yellow fever vaccine strain. At every blood-draw timepoint, two biological replicates of bulk PBMCs were collected. A standard Ficoll-Paque protocol was used to isolate PBMCs from peripheral blood. RNA was extracted with TriZol from bulk PBMCs, CD4 and CD8 fractions, and dextramer-positive and dextramer-negative fractions. General conclusions and limits of the study: FACS-sorted repertoires could contain abundant contaminating clonotypes from the bulk population, so computational filtering was required. After the booster, most clones that had expanded after primary vaccination were detected again (roughly 96% of CD4 and around nine tenths of CD8), suggesting broad maintenance of memory. Because the study included only a couple of donors, the extent to which the findings can be generalized is limited. Compared with the primary T-cell response, the secondary T-cell response was faster but weaker, reaching its peak on day 5 rather than on day 15. A small fraction of clonotypes showed up in both the CD4 and CD8 compartments, probably as a result of convergent recombination.

The clonotype originates from a man younger than 35 who received the YFV17D yellow fever vaccine. This chain is built from TRBV4-3 and TRBJ2-3, with TRBD2 perhaps the D gene, on 7 matching bases. This specimen consisted of PBMCs, obtained more than 20 days after the first yellow fever vaccination. The CDR3 protein: CASSQVGKGGLDTQYF. The sequenced DNA is TGCGCCAGCAGCCAAGTCGGAAAGGGGGGGCTGGATACGCAGTATTTT.